Below, one TCR beta chain is given with its context. Its antigen is not known. Germline V gene lookup returns CDR1 MDHEN and CDR2 SYDVKM. There are 16 residues in the CDR3. Germline trimming cut 6 bases from V and 1 base from J; bases unmatched to any gene: 1. This record comes from a study of TIL therapy for anti-PD-1-resistant metastatic lung cancer. Overall study results and limits: The baseline peripheral repertoire was partially replaced by infused TIL clonotypes that later decayed. Treatment-naive, never-smoker and oncogene-addicted patients were overrepresented in this highly selected cohort.

This was the immunoSEQ v3 assay. The method was immunoSEQ multiplex PCR; TCRdb's version includes in-frame clones alone and lacks a portion of them. The table has about 44,000 clones, less than 80% seen once. The time point is: pre-treatment sample, taken before nivolumab and TIL therapy. This TCR was sampled from a man between 65 and 85 years old with non-small cell lung cancer. The chain combines TRBV28 with TRBJ2-1, with TRBD2 matching over 15 bases. The sequenced sample was blood, obtained at baseline. In DNA form, the CDR3 reads TGTGCCAGCAGGGGACTAGCGGGAGGTTCCTACAATGAGCAGTTCTTC. This sequence encodes CASRGLAGGSYNEQFF.